This T cell receptor (beta chain) was sequenced during a study of low-dose radiotherapy and immunotherapy resistance in tumors. Study in general: 1 Gy per fraction was delivered to Cohort 2 every two weeks, for 13 Gy total over 26 weeks. Intravenous ipilimumab 1 mg/kg every six weeks was given with nivolumab 240 mg every two weeks.

Germline V gene sequence: CDR1 GTSNPN, CDR2 SVGIG (reference sequence). V dropped 4 bases and J dropped 2 bases, with 11 bases sitting between them. The CDR3 extends over 14 amino acids. This clonotype appeared many times. Regarding time point: after trial treatment. Treatment of the sample: LDRT plus nivolumab, ipilimumab, low-dose cyclophosphamide and aspirin (RACIN trial). The treatment that donors received included nivolumab, ipilimumab, aspirin, low-dose cyclophosphamide and low-dose radiotherapy. Primers used for first-strand cDNA, a TRAV- and TRBV-specific set, covered both alpha and beta chains. For amplifying TCRs, the PCR ran for approximately 21 cycles with Phusion, which was used together with a constant-region primer and the adapter on the V primers. In TCRdb, the reads were re-called with MiXCR into one record per CDR3 protein. Of around 60,000 distinct CDR3 sequences in the sample, roughly 23% are singletons; the top ten hold about 7%.

The origin of this receptor is a male donor with prostate cancer. Here the sequenced sample was PBMCs, taken after low-dose radiotherapy plus immunotherapy. The V and J genes are TRBV30 and TRBJ2-2, with D possibly being TRBD2 (6 bases). CDR3 nucleotide sequence: TGTGCCTGGATCGGGGGTCTCAACACCGGGGAGCTGTTTTTT. It encodes CAWIGGLNTGELFF.